This entry lists 18 T cell receptor beta chains sequenced from one sample in a study of PD-1 blockade in mismatch repair-deficient tumors. The assay was immunoSEQ multiplex PCR, and TCRdb's table has in-frame clones only and misses some. The sample shows 120,000 or so clones, roughly 86% of them seen only once. This specimen was peripheral blood, taken 44 weeks after starting pembrolizumab. All receptors come from an adult with mismatch repair-deficient cancer.

V usage is TRBV14 and J usage is TRBJ2-7; no clear D. The CDR3 is 13 amino acids. V was shortened by 5 bases and J by 3 bases, with 11 bases between the two germline ends. CDR1 and CDR2 (germline): SGHDN, FVKESK. In nucleotides, the CDR3 is TGTGCCAGCAGCTTGGCCGCAGGCTACGAGCAGTACTTC. Its translation: CASSLAAGYEQYF.

This chain links TRBV27 with TRBJ2-7; 8 bases map to TRBD2. Germline values: CDR1 MNHEY, CDR2 SMNVEV (reference sequence). The CDR3 sequence is 14 residues long. J was trimmed by 4 bases and V by 11 bases; bases with no gene match: 13. This chain's CDR3 is CAGLPGTRRYEQYF. CDR3 coding DNA: TGTGCCGGACTCCCCGGGACTAGACGTTACGAGCAGTACTTC.

V gene TRBV5-4 combines with J gene TRBJ1-1; D uncertain. This CDR3 has 14 residues. V was clipped by 2 bases and J by 1 base, with 9 bases between them. From germline, CDR1 is SGHNT and CDR2 YYREEE (reference sequence). The DNA of the CDR3 is TGTGCCAGCAGCTTTTTGGCAGGGAACACTGAAGCTTTCTTT. It specifies CASSFLAGNTEAFF.

This chain connects TRBV6-5 to TRBJ2-7; TRBD1 matches at 8 bases. CDR1 and CDR2 from the germline V gene are MNHEY and SVGAGI. With V trimmed by 4 bases and J by 3 bases, 5 bases remained unmatched. The CDR3 spans 14 residues. CDR3 region: CASSFTGGIYEQYF. The CDR3 DNA sequence: TGTGCCAGCAGTTTTACAGGGGGGATCTACGAGCAGTACTTC.

In its sample, this clone was seen once. V gene TRBV7-2 combines with J gene TRBJ1-5; D not resolved. The CDR3 length is 16 residues. The V end lost 2 bases, the J end lost 0 bases, and 11 bases lay between the germline ends. CDR1 and CDR2 (germline): SGHTA, FQGNSA. CDR3: CASSLWAGNSNQPQHF. The CDR3 region has the DNA TGTGCCAGCAGCTTATGGGCGGGAAATAGCAATCAGCCCCAGCATTTT.

The V call is TRBV7-9, the J call TRBJ2-1; 9 bases align to TRBD2. This CDR3 contains 16 residues. The trim removed 0 bases at V and 8 bases at J, leaving 8 bases unmatched. Germline assignment: CDR1 SEHNR and CDR2 FQNEAQ (reference sequence). The CDR3 protein is CASSLALLAGVDEQFF. CDR3 in DNA: TGTGCCAGCAGCTTAGCGCTATTAGCGGGAGTGGATGAGCAGTTCTTC.

This clone came up many times. The chain employs TRBV6-1 and TRBJ1-4, with 9 positions matching TRBD1. Trimming removed 1 base from V and 7 bases from J; junction bases left unmatched: 1. Looked up from germline, CDR1 is MNHNS and CDR2 is SASEGT. The CDR3 has 14 amino acids. The CDR3, as DNA: TGTGCCAGCAGTGAAGGGACAGGGGTTGAAAAACTGTTTTTT. Translated: CASSEGTGVEKLFF.

This clone showed up just once. The chain employs TRBV5-1 and TRBJ2-7; 9 nucleotides line up with TRBD1. This CDR3 contains 13 residues. V lost 6 bases to trimming and J lost 6 bases; unmatched junction nucleotides: 7. Germline CDR1 SGHRS, CDR2 YFSETQ. The CDR3 region is CASTYRGLGEQYF. The CDR3 coding sequence is TGCGCCAGCACCTACAGGGGGCTCGGCGAGCAGTACTTC.

The chain joins TRBV7-9 to TRBJ1-1; TRBD1 aligns across 7 bases. The germline gives CDR1 SEHNR, CDR2 FQNEAQ (reference sequence). CDR3 length equals 17 residues. V lost 5 bases, J lost 1 base, and 13 bases stayed unmatched. The CDR3 protein is CASSRILQQGQNTEAFF. CDR3 coding DNA: TGTGCCAGCAGCCGAATCCTACAACAGGGGCAGAACACTGAAGCTTTCTTT.

The genes are TRBV6-4 and TRBJ1-2; D possibly corresponds to TRBD1 (5 bases). This CDR3 is built from 14 residues. Germline assignment: CDR1 MRHNA and CDR2 SNTAGT. V lost 8 bases and J 8 bases, leaving 21 bases between the germline ends. This chain's CDR3 is CASRPDRSLGGYTF. The CDR3 region has the DNA TGTGCCAGCCGTCCCGACAGATCCCTGGGAGGCTACACCTTC.

The genes are TRBV10-3 and TRBJ2-7; 7 nucleotides match TRBD1. Germline V gene lookup returns CDR1 ENHRY and CDR2 SYGVKD. The CDR3 is 16 amino acids. V dropped 2 bases and J dropped 2; count of bases not matched to a gene: 9. The CDR3, as DNA: TGTGCCATCAGTGAGAGGTCAGGACAGGTACCCTACGAGCAGTACTTC. Protein: CAISERSGQVPYEQYF.

V gene TRBV6-1 combines with J gene TRBJ1-1; no clear D gene. V lost 9 bases and J 2 bases, leaving 4 bases between the germline ends. CDR3 length equals 10 residues. Germline V gene sequence: CDR1 MNHNS, CDR2 SASEGT. The DNA for the CDR3 is TGTGCCAGGCGAAACACTGAAGCTTTCTTT. Protein product: CARRNTEAFF.

In its sample, this clone was seen once. This CDR3 reads CASSAWTVQDTQYF. The CDR3 DNA reads as TGTGCCAGCAGCGCCTGGACTGTTCAAGATACGCAGTATTTT. The chain combines TRBV7-9 with TRBJ2-3; D possibly corresponds to TRBD2 (5 bases). The CDR3 has 14 amino acids. V lost 5 bases to trimming and J lost 5 bases, with 14 bases between them. CDR1 and CDR2 (germline): SEHNR, FQNEAQ (reference sequence).

V and J are TRBV4-1 and TRBJ2-7, with a weak D call TRBD1 (5 bases). CDR1 and CDR2 (germline): MGHRA, YSYEKL. This CDR3 has 14 residues. V dropped 0 bases and J dropped 4 bases, with 10 bases sitting between them. The CDR3 sequence: CASSQDLGPYEQYF. The CDR3 region has the DNA TGCGCCAGCAGCCAAGATTTGGGGCCGTACGAGCAGTACTTC.

This sequence joins TRBV29-1 and TRBJ1-1, with unresolved D. Germline V lookup: CDR1 SQVTM, CDR2 ANQGSEA. This CDR3 contains 16 residues. The V end lost 5 bases, the J end lost 1 base, and 20 bases lay between the germline ends. The CDR3 coding sequence is TGCAGCGTTCCAGGAGAAAAGTCGGACGGGAACACTGAAGCTTTCTTT. Translating it yields CSVPGEKSDGNTEAFF.

Only one count was recorded for this clone. This chain links TRBV27 with TRBJ2-5, with TRBD1 matching 9 bases. Germline lookup yields CDR1 MNHEY and CDR2 SMNVEV (reference sequence). V shed 5 bases and J 4 bases; nucleotides not matched to a gene: 5. The CDR3 contains 14 residues. The CDR3 loop reads CASSPEDRGETQYF. CDR3 nucleotide sequence: TGTGCCAGCAGTCCGGAGGACAGGGGAGAGACCCAGTACTTC.

The chain carries TRBV5-6 and TRBJ2-2; TRBD2 aligns across 15 bases. CDR3 length: 16 residues. V lost 4 bases, J lost 4 bases, and 2 bases stayed unmatched. Germline V gene lookup returns CDR1 SGHDT and CDR2 YYEEEE. In DNA form, the CDR3 reads TGTGCCAGCAGCACGGGACTAGCGGGAGGCACCGGGGAGCTGTTTTTT. Translating it yields CASSTGLAGGTGELFF.

The chain is built from TRBV19 and TRBJ2-7; 10 bases match TRBD1. The CDR3 is 15 residues long. With 11 bases clipped from V and 1 base from J, the junction kept 11 bases outside the gene matches. Germline V gene lookup returns CDR1 LNHDA and CDR2 SQIVND (reference sequence). DNA of the CDR3: TGTGCCTCGAAAGAGTCGGGACAGGGGTCCTACGAGCAGTACTTC. Translated, it gives CASKESGQGSYEQYF.